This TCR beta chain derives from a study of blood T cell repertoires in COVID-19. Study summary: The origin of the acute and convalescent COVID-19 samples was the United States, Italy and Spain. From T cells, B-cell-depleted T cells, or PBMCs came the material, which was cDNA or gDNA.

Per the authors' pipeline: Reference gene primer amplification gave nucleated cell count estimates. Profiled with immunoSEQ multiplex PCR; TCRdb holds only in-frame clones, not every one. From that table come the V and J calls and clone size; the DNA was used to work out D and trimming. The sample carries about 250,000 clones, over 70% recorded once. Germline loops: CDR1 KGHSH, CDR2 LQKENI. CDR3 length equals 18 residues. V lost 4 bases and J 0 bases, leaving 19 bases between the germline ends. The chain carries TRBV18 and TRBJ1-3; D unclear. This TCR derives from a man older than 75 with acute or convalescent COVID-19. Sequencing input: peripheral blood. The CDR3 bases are TGTGCCAGCTCACTAAACCTCAGGCGCGACCTCTCTGGAAACACCATATATTTT. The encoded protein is CASSLNLRRDLSGNTIYF.